What follows are 22 T cell receptor beta chains derived from one specimen sequenced in a study of T cell responses to AZD1222 COVID-19 vaccine (dated by TCRdb to about 2021). The time point label on this specimen signifies: about 28 days (+/-7) after the second vaccine dose. Library creation used the immunoSEQ multiplex PCR assay. The table comes from immuneACCESS by way of TCRdb, which keeps in-frame sequences with V and J called. Part of the clones is missing from these tables; in studies checked, under half for an unresolved V gene and the rest for unknown reasons. The sample table shows about 180,000 clones, and around 90% are seen once. The ten largest make up about 1.9% of the sample. The input for sequencing was peripheral blood, taken 28 days after the second AZD1222 dose. The receptors here all came from an adult who received the AZD1222 COVID-19 vaccine.

V and J are TRBV5-1 and TRBJ1-1; the D gene is possibly TRBD1 (6 bases). Between the trimmed V and J ends, which lost 4 bases and 6 bases, there was a span of 16 bases. Germline assignment: CDR1 SGHRS and CDR2 YFSETQ. The CDR3 extends over 14 amino acids. CDR3 residues: CASSGTRGGAEAFF. CDR3 nucleotide sequence: TGCGCCAGCAGCGGGACACGCGGGGGAGCTGAAGCTTTCTTT.

About this clone itself: The sample has other DNA sequences that encode this CDR3 too. The chain joins TRBV3-1 (or the pseudogene TRBV3-2) to TRBJ1-3; D remains ambiguous. Between the trimmed V and J ends, which lost 1 base and 3 bases, there was a span of 4 bases. Germline V gene sequence: CDR1 LGHDT, CDR2 YNNKEL (reference sequence). The CDR3 has 13 amino acids. For the CDR3, the DNA is TGTGCCAGCAGCCAAGGCAGTGGAAACACCATATATTTT. It is translated as CASSQGSGNTIYF.

V and J are TRBV25-1 and TRBJ2-3; D is unclear. This CDR3 region has 13 residues. The germline V gene has CDR1 MGHDK and CDR2 SYGVNS. The V end was cut by 10 bases, the J end by 4 bases, with 15 bases between. As DNA, the CDR3 is TGTGCCACCGCCTCGCCACCACCAGATACGCAGTATTTT. This encodes CATASPPPDTQYF. The full variable domain, its missing parts supplied by reference TRBV25-1 and TRBJ2-3, is EADIYQTPRYLVIGTGKKITLECSQTMGHDKMYWYQQDPGMELHLIHYSYGVNSTEKGDLSSESTVSRIRTEHFPLTLESARPSHTSQYLCATASPPPDTQYFGPGTRLTVL.

This sequence joins TRBV25-1 and TRBJ2-5; perhaps TRBD2 as D (5 bases). V was trimmed by 0 bases and J by 4 bases, leaving 6 bases between them. The CDR3 extends over 13 amino acids. Germline CDR1 reads MGHDK; CDR2 reads SYGVNS. This CDR3 reads CASSEYGGETQYF. The CDR3 bases are TGTGCCAGCAGTGAATACGGAGGAGAGACCCAGTACTTC.

This chain joins TRBV2 and TRBJ2-2; the match to TRBD1 covers 7 bases. Germline loops: CDR1 SNHLY, CDR2 FYNNEI. CDR3 length: 13 residues. V shed 6 bases and J 9 bases; nucleotides not matched to a gene: 7. CDR3 residues: CASSGQERRELFF. CDR3 DNA sequence: TGTGCCAGCAGCGGACAGGAAAGAAGGGAGCTGTTTTTT.

This chain links TRBV3-1 (or the pseudogene TRBV3-2) with TRBJ1-3; D not certain. Per germline, CDR1 LGHDT and CDR2 YNNKEL (reference sequence). The ends were cut back, 0 bases at V and 0 bases at J, with 6 bases in the middle. The CDR3 sequence is 15 residues long. CDR3: CASSQDSPSGNTIYF. Written as DNA, the CDR3 is TGTGCCAGCAGCCAAGACAGTCCCTCTGGAAACACCATATATTTT.

V gene TRBV4-2 combines with J gene TRBJ2-2; D is undetermined. V was pared by 1 base and J by 3 bases, with 3 bases between. The CDR3 extends over 13 amino acids. Germline V lookup: CDR1 LGHNA, CDR2 YNFKEQ. This CDR3 reads CASSQGYTGELFF. In DNA form, the CDR3 reads TGTGCCAGCAGCCAAGGGTACACCGGGGAGCTGTTTTTT.

The chain employs TRBV15 and TRBJ1-5; D is uncertain. Germline V gives CDR1 LNHNV, CDR2 YYDKDF (reference sequence). The CDR3 has 16 residues. Trimming removed 0 bases from V and 0 bases from J, with 9 bases in between. The CDR3 DNA is TGTGCCACCAGCAGAGACAGAAGGGATAGCAATCAGCCCCAGCATTTT. Its protein product is CATSRDRRDSNQPQHF.

In its sample, this clone was seen a few times. Different DNA sequences within this sample yield the same CDR3. The chain joins TRBV11-2 to TRBJ2-3; unclear D gene. This CDR3 spans 13 amino acids. Per the germline V gene, CDR1 is SGHAT and CDR2 is FQNNGV. With 0 bases removed from V and 6 bases from J, the gap between germline ends came to 7 bases. Here the CDR3 DNA reads TGTGCCAGCAGCTTAGAGCGAACCGATACGCAGTATTTT. This sequence encodes CASSLERTDTQYF.

This chain joins TRBV7-6 and TRBJ1-4; the D gene is possibly TRBD1 (6 bases). Trimming took 1 base from V and 5 from J, leaving 14 bases between them. In germline, CDR1 is SGHVS, CDR2 FNYEAQ. The CDR3 covers 16 residues. CDR3 nucleotide sequence: TGTGCCAGCAGCTTAGTCCTACAGGGTAAAAATGAAAAACTGTTTTTT. Its protein product is CASSLVLQGKNEKLFF.

V usage is TRBV19 and J usage is TRBJ2-3, with D perhaps matching TRBD1 or TRBD2 (5 bases each). The CDR3 runs to 10 residues. The V end lost 8 bases, the J end lost 6 bases, and 6 bases lay between the germline ends. Germline V CDR1 and CDR2: LNHDA, SQIVND (reference sequence). The DNA for the CDR3 is TGTGCCAGTTGGGGGGATACGCAGTATTTT. This sequence encodes CASWGDTQYF.

The chain links TRBV7-3 to TRBJ2-1; 14 bases align to TRBD2. Losses at the gene ends were 5 bases for V and 6 bases for J; bases not matched to a gene: 6. The CDR3 runs 16 residues. CDR1 SGHTA and CDR2 FQGTGA come from the germline V gene. The CDR3 DNA sequence: TGTGCCAGCAGCCGAACGGGACTAGCGGGAGTCAATGAGCAGTTCTTC. Protein sequence: CASSRTGLAGVNEQFF.

J is TRBJ1-2 and V is TRBV3-1 (or the pseudogene TRBV3-2), with 7 bases aligning to TRBD1. This CDR3 region has 17 residues. V gave up 4 bases and J gave up 4 bases; unmatched junction bases: 15. Germline CDR1 reads LGHDT; CDR2 reads YNNKEL (reference sequence). In DNA, the CDR3 is TGTGCCAGCAGCCTTCTCCGACCCAGGGGGGAGACCTATGGCTACACCTTC. It specifies CASSLLRPRGETYGYTF.

The chain has TRBV7-7 and TRBJ2-5; unclear D gene. The CDR3 sequence is 15 residues long. V lost 1 base, J lost 5 bases, and 14 bases lay in between. Germline V gene lookup returns CDR1 SSHAT and CDR2 FNYEAQ (reference sequence). The CDR3 bases are TGTGCCAGCAGCTTAGGAGGTGGGGAATCGGAGACCCAGTACTTC. This encodes CASSLGGGESETQYF. Using reference TRBV7-7 and TRBJ2-5 for the parts outside the CDR3, the full variable domain is GAGVSQSPRYKVTKRGQDVTLRCDPISSHATLYWYQQALGQGPEFLTYFNYEAQPDKSGLPSDRFSAERPEGSISTLTIQRTEQRDSAMYRCASSLGGGESETQYFGPGTRLLVL.

The chain carries TRBV4-2 and TRBJ2-1, with TRBD2 matching over 11 bases. In germline, CDR1 is LGHNA, CDR2 YNFKEQ. Losses at the gene ends were 0 bases for V and 6 bases for J; bases not matched to a gene: 4. The CDR3 totals 16 residues. The CDR3: CASSQEPSGGINEQFF. In DNA, the CDR3 is TGTGCCAGCAGCCAAGAGCCTAGCGGGGGGATCAATGAGCAGTTCTTC.

The chain recombines TRBV5-5 with TRBJ2-1; D might be TRBD2 (5 bases). Trimming pared 1 base from V and 0 bases from J, leaving 8 bases between. This CDR3 is 15 amino acids long. Germline assignment: CDR1 SGHKS and CDR2 YYEKEE (reference sequence). CDR3 loop: CASSLRENSYNEQFF. Here the CDR3 DNA reads TGTGCCAGCAGCTTGCGGGAAAACTCCTACAATGAGCAGTTCTTC.

J is TRBJ2-7 and V is TRBV4-2; no reliable D call. The CDR3 runs to 13 residues. Germline loops: CDR1 LGHNA, CDR2 YNFKEQ. V was trimmed by 0 bases and J by 6 bases, leaving 9 bases between them. Here the CDR3 reads CASSQDQESEQYF. The CDR3 nucleotides are TGTGCCAGCAGCCAAGATCAGGAAAGCGAGCAGTACTTC.

As for this clone: Other DNA sequences in this sample translate to the same CDR3. The chain recombines TRBV12-3 or TRBV12-4 with TRBJ2-7; D uncertain. The CDR3 is 11 amino acids. Trimming left V 2 bases short and J 2 bases short, with 1 base between. This CDR3 reads CASSLTYEQYF. CDR3 DNA: TGTGCCAGCAGTTTAACCTACGAGCAGTACTTC.

The chain recombines TRBV28 with TRBJ1-2; the D is unclear. Germline V CDR1 and CDR2: MDHEN, SYDVKM. The CDR3 has 13 amino acids. V shed 1 base and J shed 8 bases, with 11 bases lying between them. The CDR3 is CASSLSSTRGYTF. CDR3 nucleotides: TGTGCCAGCAGTTTATCTTCGACCCGGGGCTACACCTTC.

This sequence joins TRBV2 and TRBJ1-3, with 8 nucleotides matching TRBD1. After removal of 8 bases from V and 7 bases from J, the junction contained 7 bases not matched to a gene. Germline assignment: CDR1 SNHLY and CDR2 FYNNEI. This CDR3 has 13 residues. The CDR3 bases are TGTGCCAGCGTCCTGGACAGGGAGAACACCATATATTTT. Amino acid sequence: CASVLDRENTIYF. Complete variable domain (other parts from reference TRBV2 and TRBJ1-3): EPEVTQTPSHQVTQMGQEVILRCVPISNHLYFYWYRQILGQKVEFLVSFYNNEISEKSEIFDDQFSVERPDGSNFTLKIRSTKLEDSAMYFCASVLDRENTIYFGEGSWLTVV.

The V call is TRBV5-5, the J call TRBJ2-3; TRBD2 aligns across 14 bases. Germline assignment: CDR1 SGHKS and CDR2 YYEKEE (reference sequence). The CDR3 consists of 16 residues. V lost 3 bases and J lost 4; bases outside the gene matches: 4. The CDR3 DNA sequence: TGTGCCAGCAGCTGGGGACTAGCGGGAGCCGCAGATACGCAGTATTTT. It encodes CASSWGLAGAADTQYF. Drawing the rest from reference TRBV5-5 and TRBJ2-3, the complete variable domain is DAGVTQSPTHLIKTRGQQVTLRCSPISGHKSVSWYQQVLGQGPQFIFQYYEKEERGRGNFPDRFSARQFPNYSSELNVNALLLGDSALYLCASSWGLAGAADTQYFGPGTRLTVL.

This clone was seen a single time. The V gene is TRBV19, the J gene TRBJ1-2; 10 nucleotides agree with TRBD1. Germline lookup yields CDR1 LNHDA and CDR2 SQIVND (reference sequence). This CDR3 has 16 amino acids. After removal of 3 bases from V and 3 bases from J, the junction contained 7 bases not matched to a gene. CDR3 residues: CASSIPRTGGDYGYTF. The CDR3 DNA reads TGTGCCAGTAGTATCCCTAGGACAGGGGGAGACTATGGCTACACCTTC.